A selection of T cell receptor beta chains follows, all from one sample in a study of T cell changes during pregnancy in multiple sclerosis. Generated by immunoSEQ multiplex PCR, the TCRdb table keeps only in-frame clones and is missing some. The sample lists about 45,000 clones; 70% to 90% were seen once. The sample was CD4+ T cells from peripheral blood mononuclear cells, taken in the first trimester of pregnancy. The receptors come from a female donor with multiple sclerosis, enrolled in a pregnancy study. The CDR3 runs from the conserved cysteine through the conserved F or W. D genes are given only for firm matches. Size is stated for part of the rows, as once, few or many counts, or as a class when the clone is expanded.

CDR3aa: CASSVAGARETQYF; CDR3nt: TGTGCCAGCAGTGTAGCGGGAGCCCGGGAGACCCAGTACTTC; len: 14; v_gene: TRBV6-5; abundance: NA; d_gene: TRBD2; j_gene: TRBJ2-5
CDR3aa: CASASGASGFNEQFF; CDR3nt: TGCGCCAGCGCCTCCGGGGCTAGCGGGTTCAATGAGCAGTTCTTC; len: 15; v_gene: TRBV4-1; abundance: NA; d_gene: TRBD2; j_gene: TRBJ2-1
CDR3aa: CASSIQGSTDTQYF; CDR3nt: TGTGCCAGTAGTATACAGGGTAGCACAGATACGCAGTATTTT; len: 14; v_gene: TRBV19; abundance: NA; d_gene: NA; j_gene: TRBJ2-3
CDR3aa: CASTISRGTEAFF; CDR3nt: TGTGCCAGTACGATAAGCCGAGGGACTGAAGCTTTCTTT; len: 13; v_gene: TRBV19; abundance: few; d_gene: NA; j_gene: TRBJ1-1
CDR3aa: CSVAGGRSSYNEQFF; CDR3nt: TGCAGCGTTGCGGGGGGAAGGAGCTCCTACAATGAGCAGTTCTTC; len: 15; v_gene: TRBV29-1; abundance: NA; d_gene: TRBD2; j_gene: TRBJ2-1
CDR3aa: CSAQQGNEKLFF; CDR3nt: TGCAGCGCTCAACAGGGAAATGAAAAACTGTTTTTT; len: 12; v_gene: TRBV29-1; abundance: NA; d_gene: NA; j_gene: TRBJ1-4
CDR3aa: CASSSLQGFRGYTF; CDR3nt: TGTGCCAGCAGCTCGCTACAGGGTTTTCGCGGCTACACCTTC; len: 14; v_gene: TRBV11-2; abundance: NA; d_gene: NA; j_gene: TRBJ1-2
CDR3aa: CASSFGQLNEKLFF; CDR3nt: TGTGCCAGCTCATTCGGACAGCTGAATGAAAAACTGTTTTTT; len: 14; v_gene: TRBV18; abundance: NA; d_gene: NA; j_gene: TRBJ1-4
CDR3aa: CASSIPEGTEAFF; CDR3nt: TGTGCCAGTAGTATACCGGAGGGCACTGAAGCTTTCTTT; len: 13; v_gene: TRBV19; abundance: NA; d_gene: NA; j_gene: TRBJ1-1
CDR3aa: CASSASAVEKLFF; CDR3nt: TGTGCCAGCAGTGCCAGTGCTGTCGAAAAACTGTTTTTT; len: 13; v_gene: TRBV6-1; abundance: NA; d_gene: NA; j_gene: TRBJ1-4
CDR3aa: CASSLNLLANYGYTF; CDR3nt: TGTGCCAGCAGCTTGAACTTGCTGGCTAACTATGGCTACACCTTC; len: 15; v_gene: TRBV5-4; abundance: NA; d_gene: NA; j_gene: TRBJ1-2
CDR3aa: CASGWTATNYGYTF; CDR3nt: TGTGCCAGCGGCTGGACAGCCACTAACTATGGCTACACCTTC; len: 14; v_gene: TRBV7-2; abundance: NA; d_gene: NA; j_gene: TRBJ1-2
CDR3aa: CASSVSLTRSDEQFF; CDR3nt: TGTGCCAGCAGCGTCTCCCTAACGAGGAGCGATGAGCAGTTCTTC; len: 15; v_gene: TRBV9; abundance: NA; d_gene: NA; j_gene: TRBJ2-1
CDR3aa: CASRGTNEKLFF; CDR3nt: TGTGCCAGCAGGGGCACTAATGAAAAACTGTTTTTT; len: 12; v_gene: TRBV6-6; abundance: NA; d_gene: NA; j_gene: TRBJ1-4
CDR3aa: CASPPRLAGGTGAGNIQYF; CDR3nt: TGTGCCAGTCCTCCCCGACTAGCGGGAGGCACGGGGGCGGGAAACATTCAGTACTTC; len: 19; v_gene: TRBV19; abundance: NA; d_gene: TRBD2; j_gene: TRBJ2-4
CDR3aa: CASSLEGASTDTQYF; CDR3nt: TGCGCCAGCAGCTTGGAGGGGGCGAGCACAGATACGCAGTATTTT; len: 15; v_gene: TRBV5-1; abundance: NA; d_gene: TRBD1; j_gene: TRBJ2-3
CDR3aa: CAWSSTAGSGYTF; CDR3nt: TGTGCCTGGAGTTCTACGGCCGGGAGCGGCTACACCTTC; len: 13; v_gene: TRBV30; abundance: NA; d_gene: NA; j_gene: TRBJ1-2